This is a list of T cell receptor beta chains from one sample in a study of T cells in Graves' hyperthyroidism and ophthalmopathy. TCRdb re-called the multiplex PCR reads through MiXCR, storing one row per CDR3 protein. This table holds 350,000 or so distinct CDR3 sequences, approximately 22% found once. Specimen: blood. The receptor set was obtained from a woman aged 50 to 60 with Graves' hyperthyroidism. Both conserved end residues are part of each CDR3. A D gene is named only where the DNA matches it firmly. The size field is filled for only some rows; it gives once, few, many or a size class.

j_call v_call d_call clone_size cdr3_aa cdr3_nt
TRBJ1-1 TRBV5-1 . many CASGLRGKGTEAFF TGCGCCAGCGGTTTAAGAGGTAAGGGCACTGAAGCTTTCTTT
TRBJ2-7 TRBV7-9 . . CASSPQAGIFSYEQYF TGTGCCAGCAGCCCCCAGGCGGGGATTTTTTCCTACGAGCAGTACTTC
TRBJ2-1 TRBV12-3/TRBV12-4 . many CASSFAGWNEQFF TGTGCCAGCAGTTTTGCGGGGTGGAATGAGCAGTTCTTC
TRBJ2-5 TRBV7-9 . . CASSVNRETQYF TGTGCCAGCAGCGTCAACCGGGAGACCCAGTACTTC
TRBJ1-4 TRBV14 TRBD1 few CASSPGQAYATNEKLFF TGTGCCAGCAGCCCAGGACAGGCGTATGCAACTAATGAAAAACTGTTTTTT
TRBJ2-2 TRBV19 TRBD2 . CASKRGGTSVNRELFF TGTGCCTCGAAAAGGGGGGGGACTAGCGTGAACAGGGAGCTGTTTTTT
TRBJ1-5 TRBV6-2/TRBV6-3 . many CASSYAENQPQHF TGTGCCAGCAGTTATGCGGAGAATCAGCCCCAGCATTTT
TRBJ2-7 TRBV11-3 . many CASSPNPYEQYF TGTGCCAGCAGTCCCAACCCTTACGAGCAGTACTTC
TRBJ2-5 TRBV27 TRBD2 many CASSLRSRGGDGTQYF TGTGCCAGCAGTTTACGCTCCCGGGGGGGAGATGGGACCCAGTACTTC
TRBJ2-5 TRBV9 . . CASSVGPGGQETQYF TGTGCCAGCAGCGTAGGTCCGGGGGGACAGGAGACCCAGTACTTC
TRBJ2-2 TRBV5-1 . many CASSDTRNTGELFF TGCGCCAGCAGCGATACTAGGAACACCGGGGAGCTGTTTTTT
TRBJ2-5 TRBV5-1 . many CASSLASAGSRAGTQYF TGCGCCAGCAGCTTGGCCTCTGCTGGCAGTCGGGCGGGGACCCAGTACTTC
TRBJ2-5 TRBV10-3 TRBD2 few CAISESDGGRFYF TGTGCCATCAGTGAGTCGGATGGCGGGAGGTTTTACTTC
TRBJ1-3 TRBV30 . many CAWSRDSGSGNTIYF TGTGCCTGGAGCCGGGATTCAGGTTCTGGAAACACCATATATTTT
TRBJ2-3 TRBV9 TRBD2 many CASTREVGGTDTQYF TGTGCCAGCACCCGGGAGGTGGGGGGCACAGATACGCAGTATTTT
TRBJ1-2 TRBV7-6 TRBD1 . CASSPRYRGNYGYTF TGTGCCAGCAGCCCCCGGTACAGGGGGAACTATGGCTACACCTTC
TRBJ1-5 TRBV27 . . CASTLGTRSGQPQHF TGTGCCAGCACCCTAGGTACCAGGTCGGGTCAGCCCCAGCATTTT
TRBJ2-2 TRBV19 . . CASSPPGRQAGELFF TGTGCCAGTAGTCCCCCAGGACGTCAAGCTGGGGAGCTGTTTTTT
TRBJ2-1 TRBV20-1 TRBD1 many CSAKSGTVNEQFF TGCAGTGCAAAATCGGGGACAGTAAATGAGCAGTTCTTC
TRBJ2-7 TRBV20-1 TRBD1 many CSASGTGSPYEQYF TGCAGTGCTAGTGGGACAGGTTCCCCCTACGAGCAGTACTTC
TRBJ2-7 TRBV7-9 . many CASRPDGPEQYF TGTGCCAGCAGACCTGACGGCCCCGAGCAGTACTTC
TRBJ1-5 TRBV12-3/TRBV12-4 . many CASSLVQDGGNQPQHF TGTGCCAGCAGTTTAGTCCAGGACGGAGGCAATCAGCCCCAGCATTTT
TRBJ1-2 TRBV14 . . CASSQKAPANYGYTF TGTGCCAGCAGCCAAAAGGCGCCCGCTAACTATGGCTACACCTTC
TRBJ2-7 TRBV18 . few CASSSGTGTSYEQYF TGTGCCAGCTCATCAGGAACAGGGACGTCCTACGAGCAGTACTTC
TRBJ2-3 TRBV6-1 TRBD2 many CASSYGLAADTQYF TGTGCCAGCAGTTACGGACTAGCCGCAGATACGCAGTATTTT
TRBJ2-1 TRBV5-4 TRBD2 few CASSLVGPGTSLYNEQFF TGTGCCAGCAGCTTGGTTGGCCCCGGGACTAGCCTCTACAATGAGCAGTTCTTC
TRBJ2-3 TRBV27 TRBD1 many CASRWDRRQADTQYF TGTGCCAGCAGGTGGGACAGGAGGCAGGCAGATACGCAGTATTTT
TRBJ1-4 TRBV6-9 . . CASSYIRGRNEKLFF TGTGCCAGCAGTTACATCCGGGGGAGAAATGAAAAACTGTTTTTT
TRBJ2-2 TRBV2 . many CASQGTSSWAGELFF TGTGCCAGTCAGGGGACGTCGTCGTGGGCCGGGGAGCTGTTTTTT
TRBJ1-5 TRBV18 TRBD1 many CASSPKTGVQPQHF TGTGCCAGCTCACCAAAGACAGGGGTTCAGCCCCAGCATTTT
TRBJ2-1 TRBV20-1 TRBD1 many CSATGQGTGEQFF TGCAGTGCTACTGGACAGGGGACAGGTGAGCAGTTCTTC
TRBJ1-1 TRBV29-1 . few CSVTQTGQTEAFF TGCAGCGTTACTCAAACGGGGCAAACTGAAGCTTTCTTT
TRBJ1-5 TRBV29-1 . few CSVKEGVLSNQPQHF TGCAGCGTTAAAGAGGGGGTGTTGAGCAATCAGCCCCAGCATTTT
TRBJ2-1 TRBV20-1 . many CSARGLNEQFF TGCAGTGCTAGGGGGCTAAATGAGCAGTTCTTC
TRBJ1-4 TRBV28 . few CASSLFLRPDMSNEKLFF TGTGCCAGCAGTTTATTTTTGCGACCCGACATGAGTAATGAAAAACTGTTTTTT
TRBJ1-3 TRBV28 . many CASSPPVGTGNTIYF TGTGCCAGCAGTCCCCCGGTGGGGACTGGAAACACCATATATTTT
TRBJ2-3 TRBV4-2 TRBD2 many CASSQEGLAKADTQYF TGTGCCAGCAGCCAAGAGGGACTAGCGAAGGCAGATACGCAGTATTTT
TRBJ1-2 TRBV28 . many CASSSPKGSGYTF TGTGCCAGCAGTTCCCCGAAAGGGAGTGGCTACACCTTC
TRBJ2-3 TRBV6-1 . many CASSDTRQDTQYF TGTGCCAGCTCGGACACCCGCCAAGATACGCAGTATTTT
TRBJ2-1 TRBV6-1 TRBD2 . CASSGLAVSNEQFF TGTGCCAGCTCTGGGCTAGCGGTTAGCAATGAGCAGTTCTTC
TRBJ1-1 TRBV5-1 . many CASSSGLRAFF TGCGCCAGCAGCTCGGGACTGCGGGCTTTCTTT
TRBJ2-5 TRBV29-1 . many CSAQRGYQETQYF TGCAGCGCCCAACGGGGGTACCAAGAGACCCAGTACTTC
TRBJ2-5 TRBV28 TRBD2 many CASTPRTSLQETQYF TGTGCCAGCACCCCCCGGACTAGCCTTCAAGAGACCCAGTACTTC
TRBJ2-1 TRBV11-2 TRBD2 many CASSFFPPTSGPYNEQFF TGTGCCAGCAGCTTTTTTCCCCCTACTAGCGGGCCCTACAATGAGCAGTTCTTC
TRBJ2-1 TRBV7-2 TRBD2 . CASSLGLAGFNEQFF TGTGCCAGCAGCTTAGGACTAGCGGGATTCAATGAGCAGTTCTTC
TRBJ1-4 TRBV20-1 . many CSAGRSGEKLFF TGCAGTGCTGGGAGGTCGGGTGAAAAACTGTTTTTT
TRBJ2-1 TRBV19 . . CASSMVHNEQFF TGTGCCAGTAGTATGGTCCACAATGAGCAGTTCTTC
TRBJ2-7 TRBV6-1 . . CVSNRGGFSYEQYF TGTGTCAGCAACCGAGGCGGCTTCTCCTACGAGCAGTACTTC
TRBJ2-5 TRBV28 TRBD2 many CASSPSAGTSGRETQYF TGTGCCAGCAGTCCCTCAGCCGGGACTAGCGGGAGAGAGACCCAGTACTTC
TRBJ2-3 TRBV6-1 TRBD2 many CASRANSGRVSVAQYF TGTGCCAGCAGAGCGAATAGCGGGAGAGTCAGTGTTGCGCAGTATTTT
TRBJ2-5 TRBV27 TRBD2 . CASSLYSGGSRKTQYF TGTGCCAGCAGTCTATATAGCGGGGGGAGTCGGAAGACCCAGTACTTC
TRBJ1-2 TRBV28 TRBD1 . CASRLDRGLYGYTF TGTGCCAGCAGGTTGGACAGGGGACTCTATGGCTACACCTTC
TRBJ2-7 TRBV30 . . CAWMMGWEQYF TGTGCCTGGATGATGGGATGGGAGCAGTACTTC